This T cell receptor (beta chain) emerged from a study of cytomegalovirus exposure and HLA in healthy donors. Study outcomes and limitations: Donors belonging to an Asian-associated ancestry cluster reportedly showed fewer N-insertions in productive TCRs than the roughly 670-donor mean, according to what a later analysis found. CMV serostatus was the only recorded immune exposure for donors.

This CDR3 contains 16 residues. Germline trimming cut 4 bases from V and 5 bases from J; bases unmatched to any gene: 10. From germline, CDR1 is SGHNT and CDR2 YYREEE (reference sequence). It was with 60 Vbeta and 13 Jbeta primers that the PCR ran. TCRdb's copy holds only in-frame clones and misses some; the assay was immunoSEQ multiplex PCR. The data hold about 170,000 clones, with less than 80% observed a single time. Regarding this clone: Its target is unknown.

The source material was PBMCs. This clonotype originated in a man aged 35 to 55 in good health and CMV-seronegative. The chain is built from TRBV5-4 and TRBJ2-3; 10 bases match TRBD1. The CDR3 here is CASSLDRGRRGDTQYF. CDR3 in DNA: TGTGCCAGCAGCCTAGACAGGGGGCGCCGGGGAGATACGCAGTATTTT.